This paragraph reports one T cell receptor beta chain. The data belong to a study of long-term antiretroviral therapy in people with HIV. The assay used was immunoSEQ (version v3.0), run at survey level. The repertoire was sequenced with immunoSEQ multiplex PCR; TCRdb's copy has only in-frame clones and lacks some. Here the sample spans some 22,000 clones, around four fifths being singletons. Germline V gene data show CDR1 as SGHRS and CDR2 as YFSETQ. The CDR3 loop spans 13 amino acids. Trimming cost V 3 bases and J 9 bases, with 13 bases left between them. The J gene is TRBJ2-1, the V gene TRBV5-1; no reliable D call. The sample consisted of unsorted PBMCs, taken 1.6 years after starting antiretroviral therapy. This TCR came from a man between 35 and 55 years old with HIV. DNA for the CDR3: TGCGCCAGCAGCTCAAATACAATGAGTGAGCAGTTCTTC. Translated: CASSSNTMSEQFF. Looking up the rest from reference TRBV5-1 and TRBJ2-1 gives the full variable domain: KAGVTQTPRYLIKTRGQQVTLSCSPISGHRSVSWYQQTPGQGLQFLFEYFSETQRNKGNFPGRFSGRQFSNSRSEMNVSTLELGDSALYLCASSSNTMSEQFFGPGTRLTVL.